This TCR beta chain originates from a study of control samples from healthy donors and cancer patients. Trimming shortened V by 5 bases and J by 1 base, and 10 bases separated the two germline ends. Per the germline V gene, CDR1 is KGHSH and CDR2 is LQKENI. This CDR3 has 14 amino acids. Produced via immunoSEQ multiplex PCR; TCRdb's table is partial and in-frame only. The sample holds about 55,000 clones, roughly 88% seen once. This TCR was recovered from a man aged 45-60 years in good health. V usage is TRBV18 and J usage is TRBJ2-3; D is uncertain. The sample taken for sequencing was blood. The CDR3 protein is CASSSSIGTDTQYF. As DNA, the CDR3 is TGTGCCAGCTCATCCAGTATTGGCACAGATACGCAGTATTTT.